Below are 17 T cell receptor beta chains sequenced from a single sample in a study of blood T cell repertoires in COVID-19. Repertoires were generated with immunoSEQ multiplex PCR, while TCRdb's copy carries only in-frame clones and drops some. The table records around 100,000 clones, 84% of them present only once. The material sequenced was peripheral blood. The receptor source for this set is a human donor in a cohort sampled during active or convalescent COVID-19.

This CDR3 is CASSLRGPNSPLHF. DNA for the CDR3: TGTGCCAGCAGCTTAAGGGGGCCTAATTCACCCCTCCACTTT. V usage is TRBV7-2 and J usage is TRBJ1-6; 7 nucleotides line up with TRBD1. J was trimmed by 6 bases and V by 2 bases; bases with no gene match: 1. CDR1 and CDR2 from the germline V gene are SGHTA and FQGNSA. The CDR3 has 14 residues.

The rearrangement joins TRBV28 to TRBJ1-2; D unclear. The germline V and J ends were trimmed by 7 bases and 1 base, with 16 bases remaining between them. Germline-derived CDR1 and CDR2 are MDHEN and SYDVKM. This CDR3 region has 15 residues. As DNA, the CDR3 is TGTGCCAGCAACGTCGACTCGTCCCTTAACTATGGCTACACCTTC. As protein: CASNVDSSLNYGYTF.

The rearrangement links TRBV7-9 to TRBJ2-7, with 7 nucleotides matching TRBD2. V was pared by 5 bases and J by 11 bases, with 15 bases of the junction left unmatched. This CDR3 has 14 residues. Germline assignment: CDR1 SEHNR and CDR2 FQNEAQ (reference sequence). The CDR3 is CASSPGGDGGSKYF. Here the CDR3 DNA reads TGTGCCAGCAGCCCTGGGGGGGACGGGGGTAGCAAGTACTTC.

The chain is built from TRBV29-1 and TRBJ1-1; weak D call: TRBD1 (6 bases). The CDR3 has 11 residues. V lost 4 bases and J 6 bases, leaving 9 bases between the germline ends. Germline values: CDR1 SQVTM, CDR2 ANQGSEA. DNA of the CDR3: TGCAGCGTTGTCAGGGGCGCTGAAGCTTTCTTT. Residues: CSVVRGAEAFF.

DNA for the CDR3: TGTGCCAGTAGTATCTGGGGAGGAAGCACTGAAGCTTTCTTT. Translation gives CASSIWGGSTEAFF. This chain joins TRBV19 and TRBJ1-1; D gene unclear. This CDR3 has 14 residues. The germline V and J ends were trimmed by 3 bases and 4 bases, with 12 bases remaining between them. Germline V lookup: CDR1 LNHDA, CDR2 SQIVND (reference sequence).

The CDR3 protein is CASSYGRGLAQPQHF. DNA for the CDR3: TGTGCCAGCAGTTACGGCAGGGGGTTGGCTCAGCCCCAGCATTTT. The V gene is TRBV6-5, the J gene TRBJ1-5; 7 bases are a match to TRBD1. This CDR3 is built from 15 residues. The V segment lost 2 bases and the J segment 6 bases; nucleotides outside the gene matches: 7. Germline V CDR1 and CDR2: MNHEY, SVGAGI.

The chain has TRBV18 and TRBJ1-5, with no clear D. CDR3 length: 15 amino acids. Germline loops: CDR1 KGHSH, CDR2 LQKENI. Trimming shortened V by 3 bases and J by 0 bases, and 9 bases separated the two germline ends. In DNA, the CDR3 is TGTGCCAGCTCACCGGAGAGGGCTAGCAATCAGCCCCAGCATTTT. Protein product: CASSPERASNQPQHF.

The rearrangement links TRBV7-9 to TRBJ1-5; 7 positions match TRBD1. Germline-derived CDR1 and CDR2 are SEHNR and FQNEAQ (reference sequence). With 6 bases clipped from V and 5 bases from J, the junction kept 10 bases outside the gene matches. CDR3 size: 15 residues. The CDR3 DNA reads TGTGCCAGCAGTAGCTGGGACAGCGCAGATCAGCCCCAGCATTTT. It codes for CASSSWDSADQPQHF.

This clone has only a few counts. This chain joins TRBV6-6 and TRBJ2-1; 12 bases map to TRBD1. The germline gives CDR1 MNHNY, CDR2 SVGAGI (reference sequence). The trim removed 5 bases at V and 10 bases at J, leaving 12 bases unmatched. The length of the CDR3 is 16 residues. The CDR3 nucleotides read TGTGCCAGCAGTGCACAAACCGGGACAGGGGGCAACGAGCAGTTCTTC. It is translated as CASSAQTGTGGNEQFF.

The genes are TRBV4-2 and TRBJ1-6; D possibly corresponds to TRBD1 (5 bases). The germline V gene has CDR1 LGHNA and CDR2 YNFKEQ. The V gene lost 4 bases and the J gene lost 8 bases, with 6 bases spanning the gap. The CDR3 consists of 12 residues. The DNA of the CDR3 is TGTGCCAGCAGCCGGGGGGATTCACCCCTCCACTTT. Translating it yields CASSRGDSPLHF.

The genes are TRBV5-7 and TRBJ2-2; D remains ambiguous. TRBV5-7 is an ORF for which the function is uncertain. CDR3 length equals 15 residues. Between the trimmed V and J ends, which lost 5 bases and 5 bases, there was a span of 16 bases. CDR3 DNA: TGTGCCAGCAGTCTAGGATCGGGTGAGACCGGGGAGCTGTTTTTT. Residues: CASSLGSGETGELFF.

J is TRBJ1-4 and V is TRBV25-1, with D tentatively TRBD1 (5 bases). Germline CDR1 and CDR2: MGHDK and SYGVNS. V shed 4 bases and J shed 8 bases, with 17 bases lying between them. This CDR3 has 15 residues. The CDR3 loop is CASSAMGPRNEKLFF. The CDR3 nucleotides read TGTGCCAGCAGTGCCATGGGGCCCCGCAACGAAAAACTGTTTTTT.

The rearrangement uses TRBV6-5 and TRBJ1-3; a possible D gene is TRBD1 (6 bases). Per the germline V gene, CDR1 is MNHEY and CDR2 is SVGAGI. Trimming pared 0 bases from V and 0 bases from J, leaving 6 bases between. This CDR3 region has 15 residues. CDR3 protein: CASSYSTGSGNTIYF. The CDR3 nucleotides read TGTGCCAGCAGTTACTCGACAGGCTCTGGAAACACCATATATTTT.

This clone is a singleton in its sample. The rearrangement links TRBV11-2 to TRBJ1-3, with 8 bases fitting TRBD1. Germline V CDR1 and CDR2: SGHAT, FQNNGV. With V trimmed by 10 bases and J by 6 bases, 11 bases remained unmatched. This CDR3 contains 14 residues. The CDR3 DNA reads TGTGCCACTAGCAGGGGGCAGCAGCAAAACACCATATATTTT. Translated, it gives CATSRGQQQNTIYF.

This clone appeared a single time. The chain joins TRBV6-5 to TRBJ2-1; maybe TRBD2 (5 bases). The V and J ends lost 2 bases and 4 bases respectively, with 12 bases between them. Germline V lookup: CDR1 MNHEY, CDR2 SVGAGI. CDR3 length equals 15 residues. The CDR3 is CASSYGLSPYNEQFF. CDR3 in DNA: TGTGCCAGCAGTTACGGACTTTCCCCTTACAATGAGCAGTTCTTC.

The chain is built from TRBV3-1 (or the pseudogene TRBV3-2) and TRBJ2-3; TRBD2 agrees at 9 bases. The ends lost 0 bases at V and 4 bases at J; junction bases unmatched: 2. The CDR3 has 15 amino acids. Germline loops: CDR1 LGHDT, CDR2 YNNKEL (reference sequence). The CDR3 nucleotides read TGTGCCAGCAGCCAAGAGCGGGGGGGCCCAGATACGCAGTATTTT. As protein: CASSQERGGPDTQYF.

CDR3 loop: CASSLAEGVSGNTIYF. DNA of the CDR3: TGCGCCAGCAGCTTGGCCGAAGGGGTCTCTGGAAACACCATATATTTT. The rearrangement uses TRBV5-1 and TRBJ1-3; D is perhaps TRBD1 (5 bases). The CDR3 is 16 amino acids. Germline CDR1 reads SGHRS; CDR2 reads YFSETQ. The V and J ends lost 0 bases and 0 bases respectively, with 10 bases between them.